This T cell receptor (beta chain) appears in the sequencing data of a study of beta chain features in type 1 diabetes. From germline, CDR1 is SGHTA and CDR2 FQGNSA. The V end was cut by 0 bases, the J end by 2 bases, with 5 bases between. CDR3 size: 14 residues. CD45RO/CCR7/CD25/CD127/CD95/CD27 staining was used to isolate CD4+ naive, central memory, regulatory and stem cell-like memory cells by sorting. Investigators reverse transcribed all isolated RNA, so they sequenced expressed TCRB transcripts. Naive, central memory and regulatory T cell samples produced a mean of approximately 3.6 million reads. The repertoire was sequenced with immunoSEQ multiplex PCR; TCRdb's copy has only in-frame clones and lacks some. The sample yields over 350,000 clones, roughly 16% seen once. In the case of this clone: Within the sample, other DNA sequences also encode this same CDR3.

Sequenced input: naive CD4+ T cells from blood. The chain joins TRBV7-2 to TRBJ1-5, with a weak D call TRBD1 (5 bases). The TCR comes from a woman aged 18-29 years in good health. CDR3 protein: CASSLAGGNQPQHF. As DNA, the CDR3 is TGTGCCAGCAGCTTAGCAGGGGGCAATCAGCCCCAGCATTTT.